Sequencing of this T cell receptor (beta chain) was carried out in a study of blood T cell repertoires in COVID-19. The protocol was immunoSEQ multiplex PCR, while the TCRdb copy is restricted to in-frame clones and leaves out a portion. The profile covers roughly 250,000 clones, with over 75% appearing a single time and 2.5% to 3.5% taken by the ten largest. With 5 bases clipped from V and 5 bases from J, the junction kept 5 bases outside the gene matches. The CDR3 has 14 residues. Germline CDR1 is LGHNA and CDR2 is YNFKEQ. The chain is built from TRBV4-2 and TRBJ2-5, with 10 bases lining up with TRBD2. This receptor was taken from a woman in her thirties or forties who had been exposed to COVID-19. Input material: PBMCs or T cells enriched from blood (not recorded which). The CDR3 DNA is TGTGCCAGCAGCGCTAGCGGGAGAGAGGAGACCCAGTACTTC. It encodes CASSASGREETQYF.